Below, 12 T cell receptor beta chains from the same sample are listed, as sequenced in a study of post-analysis software for immune sequencing data. Each TCR beta cDNA library carried unique molecular identifiers. TCRdb redid the calling of the PCR reads with MiXCR, one entry per CDR3 protein. The sample gives 450,000 or so distinct CDR3 sequences, around 40% of which show up once; about 12% is in the top ten. For these TCRs, the target antigens are not known. Findings of the study overall: Patients carried a handful of TRBV segments more frequently than controls did, and TRBV5-6, TRBV5-1 and TRBV20-1 were among them.

The source material was blood. These TCRs come from a girl aged 10-17 years with multiple sclerosis.

This chain uses TRBV6-6 with TRBJ2-5; D tentatively fits TRBD1 or TRBD2 (5 bases each). V lost 5 bases to trimming and J lost 8 bases, with 24 bases between them. Germline values: CDR1 MNHNY, CDR2 SVGAGI (reference sequence). CDR3 length: 16 amino acids. The CDR3 reads CASSPPLRDAGGTQYF. The DNA of the CDR3 is TGTGCCAGCAGTCCGCCTCTCCGGGACGCCGGTGGAACCCAGTACTTC.

This clonotype was seen only a few times. The J gene is TRBJ2-7, the V gene TRBV20-1; 10 bases line up with TRBD2. V was pared by 0 bases and J by 2 bases, with 7 bases of the junction left unmatched. Germline assignment: CDR1 DFQATT and CDR2 SNEGSKA (reference sequence). This CDR3 comprises 16 residues. In DNA form, the CDR3 reads TGCAGTGCTAGAGATAGGCTAGCGGGAGACCCCTACGAGCAGTACTTC. Its protein product is CSARDRLAGDPYEQYF.

The genes are TRBV2 and TRBJ2-3; 7 bases are shared with TRBD1. This CDR3 region has 14 residues. J was trimmed by 2 bases and V by 6 bases; bases with no gene match: 5. Per germline, CDR1 SNHLY and CDR2 FYNNEI. CDR3 sequence (DNA): TGTGCCAGCAGCACGACAGGGTTCACAGATACGCAGTATTTT. This codes for CASSTTGFTDTQYF. The whole variable domain, remainder taken from reference TRBV2 and TRBJ2-3, is EPEVTQTPSHQVTQMGQEVILRCVPISNHLYFYWYRQILGQKVEFLVSFYNNEISEKSEIFDDQFSVERPDGSNFTLKIRSTKLEDSAMYFCASSTTGFTDTQYFGPGTRLTVL.

This chain joins TRBV6-1 and TRBJ2-2; the D gene is possibly TRBD1 (6 bases). Germline V gene sequence: CDR1 MNHNS, CDR2 SASEGT. This CDR3 is 16 amino acids long. The V and J ends lost 2 bases and 0 bases respectively, with 10 bases between them. The CDR3 here is CASSESRTANTGELFF. The DNA of the CDR3 is TGTGCCAGCAGTGAATCCCGGACAGCGAACACCGGGGAGCTGTTTTTT.

This chain links TRBV20-1 with TRBJ1-5, with 8 bases identical to TRBD1. The CDR3 is made up of 13 amino acids. Germline V gene data show CDR1 as DFQATT and CDR2 as SNEGSKA (reference sequence). The ends lost 5 bases at V and 6 bases at J; junction bases unmatched: 6. CDR3 amino acids: CSASHRGGQPQHF. The CDR3 region has the DNA TGCAGTGCTTCCCACAGGGGGGGTCAGCCCCAGCATTTT.

This clonotype appeared a few times. The V gene is TRBV4-2, the J gene TRBJ2-3; 13 positions agree with TRBD2. The CDR3 spans 17 residues. Losses at the gene ends were 5 bases for V and 4 bases for J; bases not matched to a gene: 9. Germline assignment: CDR1 LGHNA and CDR2 YNFKEQ. The CDR3 nucleotides are TGTGCCAGCAGCTCTCGGACTAGCGGGGGCTCAGCAGATACGCAGTATTTT. Encoded protein: CASSSRTSGGSADTQYF.

The chain combines TRBV6-2 or TRBV6-3 with TRBJ1-1; D not certain. The germline gives CDR1 MNHEY, CDR2 SVGEGT. The CDR3 sequence is 14 residues long. Trimming shortened V by 0 bases and J by 1 base, and 6 bases separated the two germline ends. DNA for the CDR3: TGTGCCAGCAGTTACTCACTGGGGAACACTGAAGCTTTCTTT. Amino acids: CASSYSLGNTEAFF.

This chain joins TRBV15 and TRBJ2-1, with 11 bases that match TRBD2. This CDR3 has 16 residues. The germline gives CDR1 LNHNV, CDR2 YYDKDF (reference sequence). The junction had 2 bases not matched to a gene; V was cut back by 0 bases and J by 4 bases. CDR3 region: CATSRDLAGGYNEQFF. For the CDR3, the DNA is TGTGCCACCAGCAGAGACCTAGCGGGAGGTTACAATGAGCAGTTCTTC.

This chain uses TRBV21-1 with TRBJ2-1; the table's D call of TRBD1 was not tested on the DNA. TRBV21-1 is a known pseudogene. The CDR3 contains 16 residues. The CDR3 sequence: CASSSPGQAPYNEQFF. The CDR3 DNA is TGTGCCAGCAGCTCCCCGGGACAGGCCCCTTACAATGAGCAGTTCTTC.

V and J are TRBV5-1 and TRBJ2-5, with D perhaps TRBD1 (5 bases). Germline CDR1 and CDR2: SGHRS and YFSETQ. The CDR3 contains 17 residues. V was trimmed by 0 bases and J by 0 bases, leaving 15 bases between them. The CDR3 spells CASSLVPLDSNQETQYF. CDR3 DNA sequence: TGCGCCAGCAGCTTGGTCCCCCTCGACAGCAACCAAGAGACCCAGTACTTC. Complete variable domain (other parts from reference TRBV5-1 and TRBJ2-5): KAGVTQTPRYLIKTRGQQVTLSCSPISGHRSVSWYQQTPGQGLQFLFEYFSETQRNKGNFPGRFSGRQFSNSRSEMNVSTLELGDSALYLCASSLVPLDSNQETQYFGPGTRLLVL.

The chain joins TRBV29-1 to TRBJ2-5, with D uncertain. The J call is in doubt because the DNA end fits TRBJ2-1 better. Per germline, CDR1 SQVTM and CDR2 ANQGSEA. This CDR3 comprises 13 residues. The CDR3 sequence: CSVGRAAQETQFF. CDR3 sequence (DNA): TGCAGCGTTGGTCGGGCGGCACAAGAGACCCAGTTCTTC.

Regarding this clonotype: Given a much more abundant clone one base away, this may be a read error. This chain connects TRBV7-8 to TRBJ2-5; D ambiguous. The CDR3 is made up of 11 amino acids. Germline loops: CDR1 SGHVS, CDR2 FQNEAQ. The CDR3 bases are TGTGCCAGCAGTACGCGAGAGACCCGGTACTTC. Encoded protein: CASSTRETRYF.